These 18 T cell receptor beta chains came from one sample sequenced in a study of blood T cell repertoires in COVID-19. Produced via immunoSEQ multiplex PCR; TCRdb's table is partial and in-frame only. The repertoire consists of roughly 180,000 clones, with 94% occurring once and the leading ten covering roughly 0.76%. Material for sequencing was peripheral blood. These receptors were obtained from a man between 25 and 39 years old with COVID-19, enrolled during active disease.

J is TRBJ1-1 and V is TRBV9, with 10 bases fitting TRBD1. The V gene end was trimmed by 2 bases and the J gene end by 5 bases; junction bases not matched to a gene: 12. Germline CDR1 and CDR2: SGDLS and YYNGEE. The CDR3 contains 17 residues. The CDR3 nucleotides read TGTGCCAGCAGCGTTGGGACAGGGGCCCTATTGGGGACTGAAGCTTTCTTT. Protein product: CASSVGTGALLGTEAFF.

The gene calls are TRBV5-6 and TRBJ2-7; 9 bases line up with TRBD1. V shed 4 bases, J shed 3 bases, and the junction held 8 bases outside the gene matches. The CDR3 spans 15 residues. Germline V gives CDR1 SGHDT, CDR2 YYEEEE. CDR3 nucleotide sequence: TGTGCCAGCAGCGCAGGACAGGGGACCTACTACGAGCAGTACTTC. It specifies CASSAGQGTYYEQYF.

This sequence joins TRBV10-3 and TRBJ2-3, with 7 bases that match TRBD1. There are 15 residues in the CDR3. V shed 6 bases and J 6 bases; nucleotides not matched to a gene: 12. From germline, CDR1 is ENHRY and CDR2 SYGVKD. The CDR3: CAIRAPGTVGDTQYF. CDR3 nucleotide sequence: TGTGCCATCAGAGCGCCGGGGACAGTAGGGGATACGCAGTATTTT.

The rearrangement links TRBV24-1 to TRBJ1-1; 7 positions agree with TRBD1. Germline V gene lookup returns CDR1 KGHDR and CDR2 SFDVKD. The CDR3 runs 13 residues. The ends lost 9 bases at V and 2 bases at J; junction bases unmatched: 5. The CDR3, as DNA: TGTGCCACCCGCAGGGGGGATAACACTGAAGCTTTCTTT. Translating gives CATRRGDNTEAFF.

The chain uses TRBV4-1 and TRBJ1-2; D not resolved. The CDR3 runs 15 residues. The V gene lost 4 bases and the J gene lost 0 bases, with 12 bases spanning the gap. From germline, CDR1 is MGHRA and CDR2 YSYEKL. CDR3 residues: CASSLTSVANYGYTF. The CDR3 bases are TGCGCCAGCAGCCTAACAAGCGTCGCTAACTATGGCTACACCTTC.

The chain employs TRBV28 and TRBJ1-5; D possibly corresponds to TRBD1 (5 bases). Germline V gene sequence: CDR1 MDHEN, CDR2 SYDVKM. Trimming cost V 5 bases and J 10 bases, with 21 bases left between them. The CDR3 runs 15 residues. The CDR3 sequence is CASSPGGRVLIPQHF. The DNA for the CDR3 is TGTGCCAGCAGTCCGGGGGGACGGGTATTAATCCCCCAGCATTTT.

The chain links TRBV11-2 to TRBJ2-3; D remains ambiguous. Germline CDR1 reads SGHAT; CDR2 reads FQNNGV. The CDR3 totals 15 residues. The germline V and J ends were trimmed by 3 bases and 0 bases, with 10 bases remaining between them. This CDR3 is CASSFFGESTDTQYF. CDR3 DNA sequence: TGTGCCAGCAGCTTTTTCGGAGAAAGCACAGATACGCAGTATTTT.

The rearrangement uses TRBV5-1 and TRBJ2-3; 9 bases are a match to TRBD2. The germline gives CDR1 SGHRS, CDR2 YFSETQ. This CDR3 spans 16 amino acids. V lost 0 bases to trimming and J lost 4 bases; unmatched junction nucleotides: 6. The CDR3 DNA is TGCGCCAGCAGCTTGGCGGCTAGCGGGGAGGCAGATACGCAGTATTTT. Encoded protein: CASSLAASGEADTQYF.

V gene TRBV5-1 combines with J gene TRBJ2-1; 7 positions agree with TRBD1. J was trimmed by 0 bases and V by 2 bases; bases with no gene match: 11. Germline assignment: CDR1 SGHRS and CDR2 YFSETQ. The CDR3 has 18 amino acids. CDR3 amino acids: CASSFPDRPTLSYNEQFF. CDR3 in DNA: TGCGCCAGCAGCTTCCCGGACAGGCCAACACTCTCCTACAATGAGCAGTTCTTC. The full variable domain, its missing parts supplied by reference TRBV5-1 and TRBJ2-1, is KAGVTQTPRYLIKTRGQQVTLSCSPISGHRSVSWYQQTPGQGLQFLFEYFSETQRNKGNFPGRFSGRQFSNSRSEMNVSTLELGDSALYLCASSFPDRPTLSYNEQFFGPGTRLTVL.

This clone was detected once. At one end the junction does not follow the germline gene, possibly because of a read error. The chain is built from TRBV3-1 (or the pseudogene TRBV3-2) and TRBJ2-7; D call uncertain. The germline V gene has CDR1 LGHDT and CDR2 YNNKEL (reference sequence). This CDR3 comprises 17 residues. The CDR3 sequence is CASSQGGRPLISFEQYF. CDR3 sequence (DNA): TGTGCCAGCAGCCAAGGTGGGCGACCCCTTATCTCCTTCGAGCAGTACTTC.

This rearrangement joins TRBV6-1 to TRBJ2-1; no reliable D call. The V end was cut by 3 bases, the J end by 0 bases, with 6 bases between. CDR3 length equals 14 residues. CDR1 and CDR2 (germline): MNHNS, SASEGT. The CDR3 nucleotides read TGTGCCAGCAGTGAGGAGAGCTCCTACAATGAGCAGTTCTTC. This sequence encodes CASSEESSYNEQFF.

This rearrangement joins TRBV5-1 to TRBJ2-7; perhaps TRBD2 as D (5 bases). This CDR3 has 13 residues. Per germline, CDR1 SGHRS and CDR2 YFSETQ. V was cut by 3 bases and J by 3 bases, with 10 bases left in between. DNA for the CDR3: TGCGCCAGCAGCTCGGGGTTCAACTACGAGCAGTACTTC. This codes for CASSSGFNYEQYF.

The chain combines TRBV9 with TRBJ1-2; a weak D match, TRBD1 (6 bases). Looked up from germline, CDR1 is SGDLS and CDR2 is YYNGEE. V shed 4 bases and J shed 8 bases, with 24 bases lying between them. The CDR3 runs 16 residues. Here the CDR3 reads CASSPGATLKFDGYTF. The DNA for the CDR3 is TGTGCCAGCAGCCCAGGGGCTACGTTAAAGTTCGACGGCTACACCTTC.

The rearrangement uses TRBV7-2 and TRBJ2-5; 7 bases are shared with TRBD1. The CDR3 has 17 amino acids. The ends lost 0 bases at V and 3 bases at J; junction bases unmatched: 10. Per germline, CDR1 SGHTA and CDR2 FQGNSA. The CDR3 sequence is CASSLAPWAGGEETQYF. DNA of the CDR3: TGTGCCAGCAGCTTAGCGCCTTGGGCAGGGGGTGAAGAGACCCAGTACTTC.

This rearrangement joins TRBV10-3 to TRBJ1-6, with no clear D. V lost 3 bases, J lost 0 bases, and 6 bases lay in between. Germline lookup yields CDR1 ENHRY and CDR2 SYGVKD. This CDR3 contains 15 residues. CDR3 residues: CAISDGSSYNSPLHF. The CDR3 DNA reads TGTGCCATCAGTGACGGGAGCTCCTATAATTCACCCCTCCACTTT.

The CDR3: CASSGGQGANTGELFF. As DNA, the CDR3 is TGTGCCAGCAGTGGCGGACAGGGGGCGAACACCGGGGAGCTGTTTTTT. The chain links TRBV6-1 to TRBJ2-2; 10 positions match TRBD1. V trimming: 4 bases; J trimming: 0 bases; junction bases outside the gene matches: 2. Germline V gives CDR1 MNHNS, CDR2 SASEGT. The length of the CDR3 is 16 residues.

This chain connects TRBV28 to TRBJ1-5, with a weak D call TRBD1 (6 bases). The CDR3 has 16 amino acids. V was trimmed by 0 bases and J by 7 bases, leaving 16 bases between them. Germline V gene lookup returns CDR1 MDHEN and CDR2 SYDVKM. The CDR3, as DNA: TGTGCCAGCAGTTTATGGGGGCAGGGGAACGGCCAGCCCCAGCATTTT. Amino acid sequence: CASSLWGQGNGQPQHF.

A single count supports this clone. CDR3 sequence: CASRPGESSYNSPLHF. DNA for the CDR3: TGTGCCAGCAGGCCCGGGGAGAGCTCCTATAATTCACCCCTCCACTTT. V usage is TRBV2 and J usage is TRBJ1-6, with D hard to call. The CDR3 extends over 16 amino acids. Trimming removed 6 bases at V and 0 bases at J, with 12 bases between. Germline CDR1 and CDR2: SNHLY and FYNNEI.